The 27 T cell receptor beta chains presented below share a single source sample, sequenced in a study of T-cell memory formation after mild COVID-19 (dated by TCRdb to the early 2020s). The library was generated by 5' RACE. The instrument was an Illumina NovaSeq 6000. TCRdb handled the public reads itself, with Q25 trimming in fastp and clone calling in MiXCR, and kept productive beta chains. For every CDR3 protein sequence, its rows merge into one entry that carries the most common genes and DNA. This sample comprises hundreds of thousands of distinct CDR3 sequences, 15% to 20% of them detected only once. The ten top clones hold roughly 20% of the sample. Sequencing input: PBMCs or a T cell subset sorted from them (not recorded which). These receptors all stem from a man younger than 30 who had mild COVID-19 (a few samples of this study predate the infection). The sample titles of this study are shuffled in the database, so cell type and time point are left out; the donor was told from shared clones.

The chain employs TRBV5-1 and TRBJ2-7, with TRBD1 as a possible D gene (6 bases). V was clipped by 0 bases and J by 3 bases, with 13 bases between them. The CDR3 spans 15 residues. Germline loops: CDR1 SGHRS, CDR2 YFSETQ. CDR3 DNA sequence: TGCGCCAGCAGCTTGGGGGCCAGGGGCCACTACGAGCAGTACTTC. Residues: CASSLGARGHYEQYF.

There are many counts of this clonotype. In DNA, the CDR3 is TGTGCCAGCAGCTTAAATGGTCCGGAGTATTTT. It specifies CASSLNGPEYF. The V gene is TRBV13, the J gene TRBJ2-3; D remains ambiguous. Per germline, CDR1 PRHDT and CDR2 FYEKMQ (reference sequence). CDR3 length: 11 residues. The V end lost 2 bases, the J end lost 13 bases, and 10 bases lay between the germline ends.

The CDR3 DNA reads TGTGCCAGCACTGGGCCGTTAAACTATGGCTACACCTTC. Its translation: CASTGPLNYGYTF. The chain recombines TRBV6-1 with TRBJ1-2; unclear D gene. This CDR3 is 13 amino acids long. The V and J ends lost 7 bases and 2 bases respectively, with 11 bases between them. Germline CDR1 is MNHNS and CDR2 is SASEGT.

The rearrangement joins TRBV29-1 to TRBJ1-5, with a tentative D call TRBD1 (5 bases). In germline, CDR1 is SQVTM, CDR2 ANQGSEA. Trimming removed 3 bases from V and 5 bases from J, with 17 bases in between. There are 15 residues in the CDR3. For the CDR3, the DNA is TGCAGCGTTGATATTGGGGCAGGGAAGTATCAGCCCCAGCATTTT. The encoded protein is CSVDIGAGKYQPQHF.

The chain is built from TRBV27 and TRBJ2-6, with a tentative D call TRBD2 (6 bases). The V and J ends lost 6 bases and 1 base respectively, with 13 bases between them. CDR3 length equals 16 residues. The germline gives CDR1 MNHEY, CDR2 SMNVEV (reference sequence). The CDR3, as DNA: TGTGCCAGCAGCAAAATGGGGGGATCTGGGGCCAACGTCCTGACTTTC. It encodes CASSKMGGSGANVLTF. The variable domain in full, completed from reference TRBV27 and TRBJ2-6, reads EAQVTQNPRYLITVTGKKLTVTCSQNMNHEYMSWYRQDPGLGLRQIYYSMNVEVTDKGDVPEGYKVSRKEKRNFPLILESPSPNQTSLYFCASSKMGGSGANVLTFGAGSRLTVL.

The gene calls are TRBV7-9 and TRBJ1-1, with a weak D call TRBD1 (6 bases). The CDR3 length is 13 residues. Trimming removed 5 bases at V and 5 bases at J, with 12 bases between. In germline, CDR1 is SEHNR, CDR2 FQNEAQ (reference sequence). The CDR3 is CASSPTGKTEAFF. The CDR3 DNA follows: TGTGCCAGCAGCCCTACAGGGAAGACTGAAGCTTTCTTT.

J is TRBJ2-2 and V is TRBV24-1; D unclear. Trimming removed 5 bases from V and 0 bases from J, with 9 bases in between. The V gene's germline CDR1 is KGHDR and CDR2 SFDVKD. CDR3 length: 15 amino acids. The CDR3 protein is CATSVGQSNTGELFF. CDR3 in DNA: TGTGCCACCAGTGTGGGTCAGTCGAACACCGGGGAGCTGTTTTTT.

The genes are TRBV6-1 and TRBJ1-6; D is ambiguous. Per germline, CDR1 MNHNS and CDR2 SASEGT. The CDR3 has 13 residues. V dropped 11 bases and J dropped 9 bases, with 17 bases sitting between them. In DNA, the CDR3 is TGTGCCGGCACAAGCAGCGCTAGTTCACCCCTCCACTTT. Its translation is CAGTSSASSPLHF.

The chain joins TRBV5-1 to TRBJ1-1, with a weak D call TRBD1 (5 bases). Trimming took 6 bases from V and 0 from J, leaving 15 bases between them. The germline gives CDR1 SGHRS, CDR2 YFSETQ. The CDR3 totals 15 residues. The CDR3 DNA is TGCGCCAGCACCCCTGGGTCGGGGCTGAACACTGAAGCTTTCTTT. Its protein is CASTPGSGLNTEAFF.

In this sample, this clonotype turned up a few times. This chain links TRBV23-1 with TRBJ1-5; 7 nucleotides line up with TRBD1. TRBV23-1 is annotated as an ORF whose role is uncertain. There are 19 residues in the CDR3. V dropped 2 bases and J dropped 2; count of bases not matched to a gene: 15. CDR3 sequence: CASSQAPGGRLGGNQPQHF. The DNA of the CDR3 is TGCGCCAGCAGTCAAGCTCCAGGGGGTAGGCTTGGGGGCAATCAGCCCCAGCATTTT.

This clonotype was seen more than once but under ten times. The chain combines TRBV29-1 with TRBJ1-5; the D is unclear. V was shortened by 4 bases and J by 5 bases, with 12 bases between the two germline ends. The CDR3 is 13 amino acids. Germline V gives CDR1 SQVTM, CDR2 ANQGSEA. As DNA, the CDR3 is TGCAGCGTTGCCCTGGCACCCGATCAGCCCCAGCATTTT. It is translated as CSVALAPDQPQHF. Filled out from reference TRBV29-1 and TRBJ1-5, the complete variable domain reads SAVISQKPSRDICQRGTSLTIQCQVDSQVTMMFWYRQQPGQSLTLIATANQGSEATYESGFVIDKFPISRPNLTFSTLTVSNMSPEDSSIYLCSVALAPDQPQHFGDGTRLSIL.

This clonotype was seen only a few times. This chain connects TRBV7-2 to TRBJ2-3; unclear D gene. The length of the CDR3 is 14 residues. Germline CDR1 is SGHTA and CDR2 is FQGNSA. Deletions cut 1 base from V and 2 bases from J, with 7 bases between. The CDR3 spells CASSLDLLTDTQYF. The DNA for the CDR3 is TGTGCCAGCAGCTTAGATCTCCTCACAGATACGCAGTATTTT.

The rearrangement links TRBV4-1 to TRBJ2-7, with D unresolved. CDR3 length equals 13 residues. The germline V gene encodes CDR1 MGHRA and CDR2 YSYEKL. V was shortened by 0 bases and J by 3 bases, with 6 bases between the two germline ends. The CDR3 DNA reads as TGCGCCAGCAGCCAAGAAAACAGCTACGAGCAGTACTTC. It translates to CASSQENSYEQYF.

The chain joins TRBV10-3 to TRBJ2-3, with a weak D call TRBD2 (5 bases). The V and J ends lost 1 base and 4 bases respectively, with 15 bases between them. This CDR3 has 16 residues. Germline V gene sequence: CDR1 ENHRY, CDR2 SYGVKD. The CDR3 loop is CAISEWSGSISDTQYF. CDR3 nucleotide sequence: TGTGCCATCAGTGAGTGGTCGGGGAGTATATCAGATACGCAGTATTTT.

This clonotype was seen more than once but under ten times. The gene calls are TRBV2 and TRBJ2-2; 8 bases fit TRBD1. The CDR3 totals 18 residues. Germline CDR1 reads SNHLY; CDR2 reads FYNNEI. Trimming cost V 6 bases and J 2 bases; bases outside gene matches: 14. CDR3 protein: CASRDLFGQGANTGELFF. For the CDR3, the DNA is TGTGCCAGCAGGGACCTATTCGGGCAGGGGGCTAACACCGGGGAGCTGTTTTTT.

The chain carries TRBV11-2 and TRBJ1-1; 7 nucleotides align to TRBD1. Germline V gene lookup returns CDR1 SGHAT and CDR2 FQNNGV. This CDR3 region has 14 residues. Losses at the gene ends were 3 bases for V and 9 bases for J; bases not matched to a gene: 10. The CDR3 nucleotides are TGTGCCAGCAGCTTGGGGGGGACAGCTGCTAAAGCTTTCTTT. Its protein product is CASSLGGTAAKAFF.

This chain connects TRBV6-5 to TRBJ2-1; 9 bases align to TRBD1. Trimming cost V 7 bases and J 9 bases; bases outside gene matches: 10. This CDR3 region has 14 residues. The germline V gene encodes CDR1 MNHEY and CDR2 SVGAGI. The DNA of the CDR3 is TGTGCCAGCACCGGGACAGGGCGGTTTGGTGAGCAGTTCTTC. Translation: CASTGTGRFGEQFF.

This chain links TRBV6-5 with TRBJ2-7; 8 positions agree with TRBD1. The trim removed 4 bases at V and 5 bases at J, leaving 4 bases unmatched. Germline CDR1 reads MNHEY; CDR2 reads SVGAGI. CDR3 length equals 13 residues. The CDR3 nucleotides read TGTGCCAGCAGTTCGCGACAGGGGCACGAGCAGTACGTC. Translation: CASSSRQGHEQYV.

This clonotype was detected a few times. The J gene is TRBJ2-2, the V gene TRBV28, with D hard to call. The CDR3 has 17 amino acids. Trimming pared 0 bases from V and 0 bases from J, leaving 11 bases between. From germline, CDR1 is MDHEN and CDR2 SYDVKM. For the CDR3, the DNA is TGTGCCAGCAGTTTATGGGGCAGGACCCCGAACACCGGGGAGCTGTTTTTT. Translating gives CASSLWGRTPNTGELFF.

The chain carries TRBV28 and TRBJ1-3, with D possibly matching TRBD1 (6 bases). The ends were cut back, 5 bases at V and 3 bases at J, with 14 bases in the middle. Germline loops: CDR1 MDHEN, CDR2 SYDVKM. CDR3 size: 15 residues. The CDR3 loop is CASSQPGGLGNTIYF. The DNA of the CDR3 is TGTGCCAGCAGTCAACCGGGGGGGCTTGGAAACACCATATATTTT.

This clonotype was observed a few times. The chain couples TRBV6-2 or TRBV6-3 to TRBJ2-6; D not certain. Per the germline V gene, CDR1 is MNHEY and CDR2 is SVGEGT. This CDR3 comprises 14 residues. The V end was cut by 8 bases, the J end by 2 bases, with 10 bases between. The CDR3 nucleotides read TGTGCCAGCCGTCAAGGCGCTGGGGCCAACGTCCTGACTTTC. This sequence encodes CASRQGAGANVLTF.

This clonotype has only a few counts. The gene calls are TRBV10-2 and TRBJ2-2, with 10 bases that match TRBD2. The CDR3 runs 16 residues. Germline V lookup: CDR1 WSHSY, CDR2 SAAADI. V was clipped by 4 bases and J by 3 bases; unmatched bases: 5. The CDR3 nucleotides read TGCGCCAGCAGTGCTACGGGGACTAGCGACACCGGGGAGCTGTTTTTT. It encodes CASSATGTSDTGELFF.

The V and J genes are TRBV11-2 and TRBJ1-2, with 11 bases aligning to TRBD1. The ends lost 5 bases at V and 2 bases at J; junction bases unmatched: 10. CDR3 length equals 17 residues. The germline V gene has CDR1 SGHAT and CDR2 FQNNGV. The DNA of the CDR3 is TGTGCCAGCAGCACCCGGACAGGGGGCGAACAAAACTATGGCTACACCTTC. The encoded protein is CASSTRTGGEQNYGYTF.

The gene calls are TRBV4-1 and TRBJ2-5; the D gene is possibly TRBD2 (6 bases). Germline CDR1 reads MGHRA; CDR2 reads YSYEKL. Trimming removed 4 bases at V and 4 bases at J, with 16 bases between. The CDR3 runs 15 residues. CDR3 region: CASSRRQLEGETQYF. Written as DNA, the CDR3 is TGCGCCAGCAGCCGCCGACAGCTGGAGGGAGAGACCCAGTACTTC.

V usage is TRBV5-1 and J usage is TRBJ1-2; D call uncertain. V was clipped by 0 bases and J by 7 bases, with 13 bases between them. CDR1 SGHRS and CDR2 YFSETQ come from the germline V gene. This CDR3 has 14 amino acids. The CDR3: CASSLGHWYGGYTF. The DNA of the CDR3 is TGCGCCAGCAGCTTGGGACATTGGTACGGTGGCTACACCTTC.

The genes are TRBV6-5 and TRBJ1-2, with 8 bases identical to TRBD1. CDR3 size: 15 residues. Germline CDR1 is MNHEY and CDR2 is SVGAGI. The junction had 8 bases not matched to a gene; V was cut back by 6 bases and J by 2 bases. CDR3 in amino acids: CASRRTGNLNYGYTF. As DNA, the CDR3 is TGTGCCAGCAGACGGACAGGGAACCTCAACTATGGCTACACCTTC.

This clonotype showed up just a few times. The chain carries TRBV12-3 or TRBV12-4 and TRBJ2-1; maybe TRBD2 (6 bases). The CDR3 spans 14 residues. V was clipped by 10 bases and J by 0 bases, with 13 bases between them. CDR3 protein: CATWAGSSYNEQFF. CDR3 sequence (DNA): TGTGCCACCTGGGCGGGGAGCTCCTACAATGAGCAGTTCTTC.